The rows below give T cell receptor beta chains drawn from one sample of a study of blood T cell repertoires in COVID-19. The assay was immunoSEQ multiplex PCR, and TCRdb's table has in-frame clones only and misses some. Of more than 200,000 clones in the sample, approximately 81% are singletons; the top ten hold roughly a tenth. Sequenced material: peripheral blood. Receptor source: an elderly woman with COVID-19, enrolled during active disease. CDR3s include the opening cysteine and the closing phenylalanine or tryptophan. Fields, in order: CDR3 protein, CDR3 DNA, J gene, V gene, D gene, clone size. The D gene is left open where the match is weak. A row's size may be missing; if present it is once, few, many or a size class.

CDR3aa: CASSTHRALPEAFF; CDR3nt: TGTGCCAGCAGCACACACAGGGCTTTACCCGAAGCTTTCTTT; j_gene: TRBJ1-1; v_gene: TRBV3-1/TRBV3-2; d_gene: NA; abundance: NA
CDR3aa: CASSLGARDYGYTF; CDR3nt: TGTGCCAGCAGCTTAGGGGCCAGGGACTATGGCTACACCTTC; j_gene: TRBJ1-2; v_gene: TRBV7-8; d_gene: NA; abundance: NA
CDR3aa: CATAGAQNGNQPQHF; CDR3nt: TGTGCCACCGCGGGGGCCCAGAACGGCAATCAGCCCCAGCATTTT; j_gene: TRBJ1-5; v_gene: TRBV24-1; d_gene: NA; abundance: once
CDR3aa: CASRTGAATNEKLFF; CDR3nt: TGTGCCAGCAGGACAGGGGCAGCAACTAATGAAAAACTGTTTTTT; j_gene: TRBJ1-4; v_gene: TRBV6-5; d_gene: TRBD1; abundance: NA
CDR3aa: CASSTLAGAVYEQYF; CDR3nt: TGCGCCAGCAGCACACTAGCGGGTGCTGTCTACGAGCAGTACTTC; j_gene: TRBJ2-7; v_gene: TRBV5-1; d_gene: TRBD2; abundance: NA
CDR3aa: CASSLGSGGSNQPQHF; CDR3nt: TGCGCCAGCAGCTTGGGGTCAGGGGGGAGCAATCAGCCCCAGCATTTT; j_gene: TRBJ1-5; v_gene: TRBV5-1; d_gene: TRBD1; abundance: NA
CDR3aa: CASRSGQLNQPQHF; CDR3nt: TGTGCCAGTAGATCGGGACAGCTCAATCAGCCCCAGCATTTT; j_gene: TRBJ1-5; v_gene: TRBV19; d_gene: TRBD1; abundance: NA
CDR3aa: CASSRGQDLEAFF; CDR3nt: TGTGCCAGCAGCCGGGGACAGGATCTTGAAGCTTTCTTT; j_gene: TRBJ1-1; v_gene: TRBV4-2; d_gene: TRBD1; abundance: NA
CDR3aa: CASSLGQVNEKLFF; CDR3nt: TGTGCCAGCAGCTTGGGACAGGTTAATGAAAAACTGTTTTTT; j_gene: TRBJ1-4; v_gene: TRBV7-9; d_gene: TRBD1; abundance: NA
CDR3aa: CASSSAAGTYGYTF; CDR3nt: TGTGCCAGCAGTTCCGCAGCGGGGACCTATGGCTACACCTTC; j_gene: TRBJ1-2; v_gene: TRBV6-5; d_gene: NA; abundance: NA
CDR3aa: CASSPLGRHADTQYF; CDR3nt: TGTGCCAGCAGCCCCCTGGGGCGGCACGCAGATACGCAGTATTTT; j_gene: TRBJ2-3; v_gene: TRBV11-2; d_gene: NA; abundance: NA
CDR3aa: CASSSLAGGYYNEQFF; CDR3nt: TGTGCCAGCTCATCCTTAGCGGGGGGATACTACAATGAGCAGTTCTTC; j_gene: TRBJ2-1; v_gene: TRBV18; d_gene: TRBD2; abundance: once
CDR3aa: CASSLRPQGQGNYGYTF; CDR3nt: TGCGCCAGCAGCTTGAGACCCCAGGGGCAGGGTAACTATGGCTACACCTTC; j_gene: TRBJ1-2; v_gene: TRBV5-1; d_gene: NA; abundance: few
CDR3aa: CASSRIGGKQYF; CDR3nt: TGTGCCAGTAGTCGAATAGGGGGCAAGCAGTACTTC; j_gene: TRBJ2-7; v_gene: TRBV19; d_gene: TRBD1; abundance: NA
CDR3aa: CTSSPRQAFNQPQHF; CDR3nt: TGTACCAGCAGCCCACGACAGGCTTTCAATCAGCCCCAGCATTTT; j_gene: TRBJ1-5; v_gene: TRBV28; d_gene: NA; abundance: once
CDR3aa: CASTGTGDVNTEAFF; CDR3nt: TGTGCCAGCACCGGGACAGGGGATGTGAACACTGAAGCTTTCTTT; j_gene: TRBJ1-1; v_gene: TRBV6-5; d_gene: TRBD1; abundance: NA
CDR3aa: CASSEVWGTGFMNTEAFF; CDR3nt: TGTGCCAGCAGTGAAGTGTGGGGGACAGGATTCATGAACACTGAAGCTTTCTTT; j_gene: TRBJ1-1; v_gene: TRBV6-1; d_gene: TRBD1; abundance: NA
CDR3aa: CASSIGGSGGYQETQYF; CDR3nt: TGTGCCAGTAGTATAGGCGGGAGCGGGGGGTACCAAGAGACCCAGTACTTC; j_gene: TRBJ2-5; v_gene: TRBV19; d_gene: TRBD2; abundance: NA
CDR3aa: CASSLEGQGAYEQYF; CDR3nt: TGTGCCAGCAGCTTAGAAGGACAGGGGGCCTACGAGCAGTACTTC; j_gene: TRBJ2-7; v_gene: TRBV11-2; d_gene: TRBD1; abundance: NA
CDR3aa: CASSIESTLLNSPLHF; CDR3nt: TGTGCCAGTAGTATAGAGAGCACTCTCCTCAATTCACCCCTCCACTTT; j_gene: TRBJ1-6; v_gene: TRBV19; d_gene: NA; abundance: NA
CDR3aa: CASSYNLAGAETQYF; CDR3nt: TGTGCCAGCAGCTATAATCTAGCGGGGGCAGAGACCCAGTACTTC; j_gene: TRBJ2-5; v_gene: TRBV11-2; d_gene: TRBD2; abundance: NA
CDR3aa: CASSIRRGNTEAFF; CDR3nt: TGTGCCAGCAGTATACGTCGGGGGAACACTGAAGCTTTCTTT; j_gene: TRBJ1-1; v_gene: TRBV6-5; d_gene: NA; abundance: once
CDR3aa: CASSIFAKNRLVNTEAFF; CDR3nt: TGTGCCAGTAGTATTTTCGCTAAGAACAGGTTGGTGAACACTGAAGCTTTCTTT; j_gene: TRBJ1-1; v_gene: TRBV19; d_gene: NA; abundance: few
CDR3aa: CASSYDFQDRAYNEQFF; CDR3nt: TGCGCCAGCAGCTACGATTTCCAGGACAGGGCCTACAATGAGCAGTTCTTC; j_gene: TRBJ2-1; v_gene: TRBV5-1; d_gene: TRBD1; abundance: once
CDR3aa: CASSLAGGNYEQYF; CDR3nt: TGTGCCAGCAGCTTGGCAGGGGGAAACTACGAGCAGTACTTC; j_gene: TRBJ2-7; v_gene: TRBV5-4; d_gene: TRBD1; abundance: NA
CDR3aa: CASSPSGSDYGYTF; CDR3nt: TGCGCCAGCAGCCCCTCCGGGTCAGATTATGGCTACACCTTC; j_gene: TRBJ1-2; v_gene: TRBV5-1; d_gene: NA; abundance: NA
CDR3aa: CAIKQGPQLAEAFF; CDR3nt: TGTGCCATCAAACAGGGTCCGCAGTTGGCTGAAGCTTTCTTT; j_gene: TRBJ1-1; v_gene: TRBV10-3; d_gene: NA; abundance: NA
CDR3aa: CASKDSEGQGVLTQYF; CDR3nt: TGTGCCAGCAAGGATTCTGAGGGACAGGGGGTTTTGACCCAGTACTTC; j_gene: TRBJ2-5; v_gene: TRBV28; d_gene: TRBD1; abundance: NA
CDR3aa: CASSHVVTMGPYEQYF; CDR3nt: TGTGCCAGCAGCCACGTCGTGACAATGGGCCCCTACGAGCAGTACTTC; j_gene: TRBJ2-7; v_gene: TRBV5-6; d_gene: NA; abundance: NA
CDR3aa: CASSQRGGEAFF; CDR3nt: TGTGCCAGCAGCCAACGGGGAGGAGAAGCTTTCTTT; j_gene: TRBJ1-1; v_gene: TRBV3-1/TRBV3-2; d_gene: NA; abundance: NA
CDR3aa: CASSFLAGEETQYF; CDR3nt: TGTGCCAGCAGCTTTCTAGCAGGAGAAGAGACCCAGTACTTC; j_gene: TRBJ2-5; v_gene: TRBV7-2; d_gene: NA; abundance: NA
CDR3aa: CASSLGGLAGRLGNEQFF; CDR3nt: TGTGCCAGCAGCTTGGGGGGACTAGCGGGCCGACTCGGCAATGAGCAGTTCTTC; j_gene: TRBJ2-1; v_gene: TRBV5-4; d_gene: TRBD2; abundance: NA
CDR3aa: CASSFGSTNEKLFF; CDR3nt: TGTGCCAGCAGTTTTGGTAGTACTAATGAAAAACTGTTTTTT; j_gene: TRBJ1-4; v_gene: TRBV28; d_gene: NA; abundance: NA
CDR3aa: CASNRGSGTGEAFF; CDR3nt: TGTGCCAGCAACAGGGGCAGTGGGACTGGTGAAGCTTTCTTT; j_gene: TRBJ1-1; v_gene: TRBV11-2; d_gene: TRBD1; abundance: NA
CDR3aa: CASSKTEGIQYF; CDR3nt: TGTGCCAGCAGTAAGACGGAGGGCATTCAGTACTTC; j_gene: TRBJ2-4; v_gene: TRBV12-3/TRBV12-4; d_gene: NA; abundance: NA
CDR3aa: CASSVPGYGYTF; CDR3nt: TGTGCCAGCAGCGTACCCGGTTATGGCTACACCTTC; j_gene: TRBJ1-2; v_gene: TRBV9; d_gene: NA; abundance: NA
CDR3aa: CASSLYNEQFF; CDR3nt: TGTGCCAGCAGCCTCTACAATGAGCAGTTCTTC; j_gene: TRBJ2-1; v_gene: TRBV6-5; d_gene: NA; abundance: NA
CDR3aa: CASRLTVGGWETQYF; CDR3nt: TGTGCCAGCAGGTTGACAGTGGGCGGATGGGAGACCCAGTACTTC; j_gene: TRBJ2-5; v_gene: TRBV6-5; d_gene: NA; abundance: NA
CDR3aa: CASSLGQDYGYTF; CDR3nt: TGTGCCAGCAGCTTGGGACAGGACTATGGCTACACCTTC; j_gene: TRBJ1-2; v_gene: TRBV5-4; d_gene: NA; abundance: NA
CDR3aa: CASSFLAEGAFF; CDR3nt: TGTGCCAGCAGTTTTCTAGCCGAAGGGGCTTTCTTT; j_gene: TRBJ1-1; v_gene: TRBV6-5; d_gene: NA; abundance: NA
CDR3aa: CASSLPPSGGPGNEQFF; CDR3nt: TGCGCCAGCAGCCTCCCCCCTAGCGGGGGGCCAGGGAATGAGCAGTTCTTC; j_gene: TRBJ2-1; v_gene: TRBV5-1; d_gene: TRBD2; abundance: once
CDR3aa: CASSRSGQGTYEQYF; CDR3nt: TGTGCCAGCAGCCGGTCGGGACAGGGGACCTACGAGCAGTACTTC; j_gene: TRBJ2-7; v_gene: TRBV11-1; d_gene: TRBD1; abundance: NA